The sequence of this TCR beta chain was determined in a study of cytotoxic CD8 clonotypes in ibrutinib-treated CLL. This CDR3 is 14 amino acids long. The trim removed 5 bases at V and 2 bases at J, leaving 5 bases unmatched. Germline V gives CDR1 KGHSH, CDR2 LQKENI. This table comes from immunoSEQ multiplex PCR, and its TCRdb copy is limited to in-frame clones, with some not included. The repertoire holds 150,000 or so clones, with approximately 81% as singletons. A few counts support this clone. This sequence joins TRBV18 and TRBJ1-2, with 7 bases lining up with TRBD1. Sequenced here: PBMCs, sampled after 12 months of ibrutinib treatment. This clonotype originated in a human donor with chronic lymphocytic leukemia. The CDR3 here is CASSELQGNYGYTF. The CDR3 DNA reads as TGTGCCAGCTCAGAGCTACAGGGGAACTATGGCTACACCTTC.